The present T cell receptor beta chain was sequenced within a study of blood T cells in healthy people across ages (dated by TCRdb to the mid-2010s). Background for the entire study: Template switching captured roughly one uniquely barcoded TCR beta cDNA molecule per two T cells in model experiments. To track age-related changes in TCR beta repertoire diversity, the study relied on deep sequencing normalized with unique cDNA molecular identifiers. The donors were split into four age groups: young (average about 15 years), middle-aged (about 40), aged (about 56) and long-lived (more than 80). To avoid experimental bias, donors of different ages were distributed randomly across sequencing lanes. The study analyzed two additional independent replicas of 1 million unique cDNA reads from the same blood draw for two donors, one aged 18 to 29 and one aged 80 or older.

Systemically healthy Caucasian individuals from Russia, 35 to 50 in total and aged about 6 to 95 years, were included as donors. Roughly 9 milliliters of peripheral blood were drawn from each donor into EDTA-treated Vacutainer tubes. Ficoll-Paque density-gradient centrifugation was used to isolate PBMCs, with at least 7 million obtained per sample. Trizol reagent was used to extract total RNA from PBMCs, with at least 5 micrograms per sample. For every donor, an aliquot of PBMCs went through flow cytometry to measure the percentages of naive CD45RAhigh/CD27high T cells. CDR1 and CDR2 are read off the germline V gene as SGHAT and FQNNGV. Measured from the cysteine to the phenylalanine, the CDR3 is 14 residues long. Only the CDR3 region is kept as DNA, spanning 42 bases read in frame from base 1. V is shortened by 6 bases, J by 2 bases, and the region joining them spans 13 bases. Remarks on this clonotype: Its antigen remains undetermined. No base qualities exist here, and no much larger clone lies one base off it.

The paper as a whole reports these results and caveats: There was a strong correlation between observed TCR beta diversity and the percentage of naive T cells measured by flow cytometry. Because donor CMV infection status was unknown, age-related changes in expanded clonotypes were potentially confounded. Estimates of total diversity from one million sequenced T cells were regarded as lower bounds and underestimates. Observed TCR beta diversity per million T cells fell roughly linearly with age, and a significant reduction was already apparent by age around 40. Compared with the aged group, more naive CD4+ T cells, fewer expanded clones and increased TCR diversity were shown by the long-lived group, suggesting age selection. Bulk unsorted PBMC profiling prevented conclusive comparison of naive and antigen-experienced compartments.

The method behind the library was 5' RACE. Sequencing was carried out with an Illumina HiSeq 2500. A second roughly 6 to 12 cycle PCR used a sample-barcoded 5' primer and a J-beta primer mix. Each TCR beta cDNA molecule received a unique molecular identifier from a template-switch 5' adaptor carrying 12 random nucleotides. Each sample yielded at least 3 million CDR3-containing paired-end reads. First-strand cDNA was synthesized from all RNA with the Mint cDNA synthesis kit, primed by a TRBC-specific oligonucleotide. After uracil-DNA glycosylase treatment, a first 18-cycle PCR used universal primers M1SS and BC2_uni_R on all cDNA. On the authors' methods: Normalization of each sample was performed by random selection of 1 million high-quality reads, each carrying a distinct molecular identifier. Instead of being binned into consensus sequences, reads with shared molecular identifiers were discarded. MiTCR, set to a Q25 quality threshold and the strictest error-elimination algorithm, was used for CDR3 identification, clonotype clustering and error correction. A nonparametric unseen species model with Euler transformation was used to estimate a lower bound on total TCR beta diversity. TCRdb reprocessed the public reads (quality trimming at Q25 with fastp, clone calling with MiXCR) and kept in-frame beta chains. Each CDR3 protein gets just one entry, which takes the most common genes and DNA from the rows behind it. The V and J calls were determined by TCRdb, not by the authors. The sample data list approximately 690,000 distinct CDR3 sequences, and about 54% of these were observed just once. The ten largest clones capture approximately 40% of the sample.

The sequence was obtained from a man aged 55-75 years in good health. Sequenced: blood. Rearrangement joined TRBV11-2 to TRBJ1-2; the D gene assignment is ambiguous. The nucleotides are TGTGCCAGCAGGGTCCTCGGGAGAAACTATGGCTACACCTTC. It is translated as CASRVLGRNYGYTF.